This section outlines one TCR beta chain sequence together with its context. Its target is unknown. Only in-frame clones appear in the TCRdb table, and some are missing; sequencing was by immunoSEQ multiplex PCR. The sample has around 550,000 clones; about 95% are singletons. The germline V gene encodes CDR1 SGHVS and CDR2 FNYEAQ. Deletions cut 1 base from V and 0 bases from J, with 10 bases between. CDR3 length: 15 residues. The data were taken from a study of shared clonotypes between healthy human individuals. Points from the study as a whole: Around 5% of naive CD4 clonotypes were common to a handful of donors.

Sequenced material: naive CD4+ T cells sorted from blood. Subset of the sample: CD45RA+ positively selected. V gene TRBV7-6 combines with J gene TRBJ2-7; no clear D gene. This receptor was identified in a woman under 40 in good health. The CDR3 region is CASSLGGSLSYEQYF. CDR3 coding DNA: TGTGCCAGCAGCTTAGGCGGTAGCCTCTCCTACGAGCAGTACTTC.